This T cell receptor (beta chain) was sequenced in a study of identical twins. This clonotype was seen a handful of times. Trimming took 0 bases from V and 5 from J; bases not matched to a gene: 7. Germline V lookup: CDR1 DFQATT, CDR2 SNEGSKA (reference sequence). The CDR3 consists of 15 residues. TCRdb recomputed calls from the 5' RACE reads with MiXCR, one row per CDR3 protein. The table records hundreds of thousands of distinct CDR3 sequences, approximately 25% of them present only once. The data were also submitted as part of a second study, on T cells expressing NK-cell markers.

Sequenced: CD4+ T cells sorted from blood. V and J are TRBV20-1 and TRBJ2-1; TRBD2 matches at 7 bases. This clonotype originated in a woman under 30 in good health. CDR3 DNA sequence: TGCAGTGCTAGAGATGCGAGCGGGGCCAACAATGAGCAGTTCTTC. Residues: CSARDASGANNEQFF.